This TCR beta chain was recovered during a study of long-term antiretroviral therapy in people with HIV. Study-wide results and caveats: Clones that had undergone expansion before ART prevailed in the repertoire throughout all time points. Spans of CDR3 length were tighter for HIV repertoires than for controls.

Of note for this clone: What it binds is unknown.

Run at survey level, the immunoSEQ assay was version v3.0. Measured with immunoSEQ multiplex PCR; TCRdb has only the in-frame clones, and not every one. The repertoire holds nearly 11,000 clones, with about 88% as singletons. Per the germline V gene, CDR1 is SGHRS and CDR2 is YFSETQ. Trimming pared 0 bases from V and 3 bases from J, leaving 10 bases between. This CDR3 has 15 residues. Sequenced material: unsorted PBMCs, taken about 7 years after starting antiretroviral therapy. This receptor was obtained from a man aged 50 or older with HIV. The rearrangement uses TRBV5-1 and TRBJ2-1; D remains unclear. CDR3 DNA: TGCGCCAGCAGCTTGGACAACCCGGGCTACAATGAGCAGTTCTTC. Translation: CASSLDNPGYNEQFF.